This TCR beta chain was recorded in a study of shared clonotypes between healthy human individuals. Study information: CD4 naive and CD4 memory each took three plates per donor, while CD8 naive took two and CD8 memory one.

CD4+ cell separation produced CD45RA+ naive and CD45RA-negative memory subsets. Each sorted subset replicate got 200 ng genomic DNA, approximately 27,000 genomes. Measured with immunoSEQ multiplex PCR; TCRdb has only the in-frame clones, and not every one. The sample has around 1.4 million clones; approximately 98.5% are singletons. V lost 4 bases and J 3 bases, leaving 14 bases between the germline ends. The germline gives CDR1 SGHRS, CDR2 YFSETQ. This CDR3 region has 15 residues. V gene TRBV5-1 combines with J gene TRBJ2-4; no firm D call. The sequenced sample consisted of naive CD4+ T cells sorted from blood. The subset denotes: CD45RA+ positively selected. This receptor was taken from a man aged 30-40 years in good health. Here the CDR3 DNA reads TGCGCCAGCAGCAGGTCTGGAGCAGACAAAAACATTCAGTACTTC. It translates to CASSRSGADKNIQYF.